This TCR beta chain originates from a study of blood T cell repertoires in COVID-19. Trimming took 6 bases from V and 0 from J, leaving 3 bases between them. Looked up from germline, CDR1 is SGHRS and CDR2 is YFSETQ. There are 11 residues in the CDR3. The repertoire was sequenced with immunoSEQ multiplex PCR; TCRdb's copy has only in-frame clones and lacks some. In the table there are about 83,000 clones, approximately 85% of which are singletons. The sequence was obtained from a man aged 50-59 years with active COVID-19. The sequencing sample was made of peripheral blood. The V and J genes are TRBV5-1 and TRBJ2-5; D is unclear. The CDR3 coding sequence is TGCGCCAGCACCAACCAAGAGACCCAGTACTTC. Translating it yields CASTNQETQYF.